The 27 T cell receptor beta chains listed next were all sequenced from one sample in a study of blood T cell repertoires in COVID-19. Sequenced by immunoSEQ multiplex PCR; TCRdb stores in-frame clones only, minus some. Here the sample spans approximately 75,000 clones, 84% being singletons. Sequenced sample: peripheral blood. The receptor source for this set is a woman in her forties or fifties with acute or convalescent COVID-19.

A word on this clone: One end of the junction does not line up with germline, which may come from a read error. This chain uses TRBV7-7 with TRBJ2-7; 8 bases line up with TRBD1. Germline loops: CDR1 SSHAT, CDR2 FNYEAQ (reference sequence). The CDR3 is 13 residues long. The CDR3 sequence: CASSLRQGYEQYF. The CDR3 DNA follows: TGTGCTAGCAGCTTGCGACAGGGGTACGAGCAGTACTTC.

In the case of this clone: The DNA is left out, because the CDR3 cannot be placed on it with certainty; the CDR3 is given as TCRdb lists it. V usage is TRBV24-1 and J usage is TRBJ2-2; no DNA check was done on the table's D call, TRBD1. The V gene's germline CDR1 is KGHDR and CDR2 SFDVKD. Ends included, the CDR3 has 15 residues. This CDR3 reads CATSDPGQFFGELFF.

The chain links TRBV3-1 (or the pseudogene TRBV3-2) to TRBJ1-3, with D possibly TRBD1 on 6 matching bases. The CDR3 is 15 amino acids. The germline V and J ends were trimmed by 8 bases and 0 bases, with 14 bases remaining between them. Germline V CDR1 and CDR2: LGHDT, YNNKEL (reference sequence). The CDR3 reads CASEFGQSSGNTIYF. CDR3 in DNA: TGTGCCAGCGAATTCGGACAGAGCTCTGGAAACACCATATATTTT.

This chain links TRBV20-1 with TRBJ2-7; D may be TRBD1 (5 bases). The CDR3 contains 13 residues. The germline V gene has CDR1 DFQATT and CDR2 SNEGSKA (reference sequence). Trimming cost V 3 bases and J 9 bases, with 18 bases left between them. As DNA, the CDR3 is TGCAGTGCTAGTCAGCAGGGATGGGGCGGGCAGTACTTC. It yields the protein CSASQQGWGGQYF.

This clone turned up a few times. V and J are TRBV28 and TRBJ2-7, with TRBD1 identical over 8 bases. CDR3 length: 15 amino acids. Germline CDR1 MDHEN, CDR2 SYDVKM. J was trimmed by 7 bases and V by 6 bases; bases with no gene match: 14. CDR3 sequence reads: CASSPGQARRGEQYF. CDR3 nucleotides: TGTGCCAGCAGCCCGGGACAGGCTCGACGGGGTGAGCAGTACTTC.

This clone showed up just a few times. The V call is TRBV30, the J call TRBJ2-7; 9 bases match TRBD2. The CDR3 consists of 13 residues. V shed 8 bases and J 7 bases; nucleotides not matched to a gene: 12. The V gene's germline CDR1 is GTSNPN and CDR2 SVGIG (reference sequence). CDR3 sequence: CAGAGGGAGEQYF. The CDR3 DNA reads as TGTGCCGGAGCCGGCGGGGGGGCGGGAGAGCAGTACTTC.

J is TRBJ1-2 and V is TRBV7-2; 8 bases agree with TRBD1. The CDR3 consists of 13 residues. Germline V gives CDR1 SGHTA, CDR2 FQGNSA. Trimming cost V 6 bases and J 7 bases; bases outside gene matches: 7. This chain's CDR3 is CASRKDRVAGYTF. The DNA of the CDR3 is TGTGCCAGCAGAAAGGACAGGGTGGCTGGCTACACCTTC. Full variable domain (missing parts from reference TRBV7-2 and TRBJ1-2): GAGVSQSPSNKVTEKGKDVELRCDPISGHTALYWYRQSLGQGLEFLIYFQGNSAPDKSGLPSDRFSAERTGGSVSTLTIQRTQQEDSAVYLCASRKDRVAGYTFGSGTRLTVV.

This clone has only a few counts. The chain is built from TRBV10-3 and TRBJ1-2; no clear D. Germline CDR1 reads ENHRY; CDR2 reads SYGVKD. V shed 7 bases and J shed 4 bases, with 19 bases lying between them. CDR3 length: 15 residues. CDR3 protein: CAITEGRAPLYGYTF. CDR3 in DNA: TGTGCCATCACCGAGGGTAGGGCTCCTCTCTATGGCTACACCTTC.

The count of this clone is one. The V and J genes are TRBV5-4 and TRBJ2-7; 8 bases fit TRBD1. This CDR3 is 16 amino acids long. V gave up 4 bases and J gave up 1 base; unmatched junction bases: 10. The germline gives CDR1 SGHNT, CDR2 YYREEE (reference sequence). CDR3 sequence: CASSPRTGKPSYEQYF. As DNA, the CDR3 is TGTGCCAGCAGCCCCCGGACAGGGAAGCCTTCCTACGAGCAGTACTTC.

In its sample, this clone was seen a few times. The chain couples TRBV5-4 to TRBJ1-1; D call uncertain. Trimming removed 4 bases at V and 4 bases at J, with 8 bases between. The CDR3 has 12 residues. Germline V gene data show CDR1 as SGHNT and CDR2 as YYREEE (reference sequence). The CDR3 loop reads CASSPEGTEAFF. As DNA, the CDR3 is TGTGCCAGCAGCCCCGAGGGCACTGAAGCTTTCTTT.

The V and J genes are TRBV5-5 and TRBJ2-2, with 7 bases lining up with TRBD1. CDR3 length: 15 residues. V gave up 4 bases and J gave up 1 base; unmatched junction bases: 4. The germline gives CDR1 SGHKS, CDR2 YYEKEE (reference sequence). CDR3 sequence: CASSLRTGNTGELFF. The DNA for the CDR3 is TGTGCCAGCAGCCTTCGGACAGGGAACACCGGGGAGCTGTTTTTT.

This chain connects TRBV3-1 (or the pseudogene TRBV3-2) to TRBJ2-3; D possibly corresponds to TRBD2 (5 bases). This CDR3 contains 14 residues. V was pared by 3 bases and J by 0 bases, with 7 bases between. Germline V gene lookup returns CDR1 LGHDT and CDR2 YNNKEL (reference sequence). DNA of the CDR3: TGTGCCAGCAGCCACCGGACTAGCACAGATACGCAGTATTTT. Translation gives CASSHRTSTDTQYF.

The V call is TRBV30, the J call TRBJ1-1, with D perhaps matching TRBD1 (6 bases). CDR1 is GTSNPN and CDR2 is SVGIG in the germline V gene (reference sequence). Trimming pared 2 bases from V and 6 bases from J, leaving 13 bases between. This CDR3 comprises 13 residues. The CDR3 here is CAWSTGYSSEAFF. The CDR3 DNA follows: TGTGCCTGGAGTACAGGGTATTCATCTGAAGCTTTCTTT.

V and J are TRBV2 and TRBJ1-2, with D hard to call. Germline V CDR1 and CDR2: SNHLY, FYNNEI. The CDR3 is made up of 15 amino acids. Trimming stripped 4 bases from V and 8 bases from J, with 20 bases between. The CDR3 here is CASSVGKGRGGGYTF. CDR3 in DNA: TGTGCCAGCAGTGTCGGGAAAGGCCGCGGAGGAGGCTACACCTTC.

This clone was seen a single time. The genes are TRBV5-1 and TRBJ2-2, with 9 bases aligning to TRBD1. Germline V gene data show CDR1 as SGHRS and CDR2 as YFSETQ. This CDR3 spans 15 amino acids. Trimming cost V 4 bases and J 6 bases; bases outside gene matches: 7. This chain's CDR3 is CASSQRTGDAGELFF. CDR3 nucleotide sequence: TGCGCCAGCAGCCAAAGGACAGGGGACGCCGGGGAGCTGTTTTTT.

The chain recombines TRBV5-1 with TRBJ2-2, with 12 nucleotides matching TRBD2. CDR1 SGHRS and CDR2 YFSETQ come from the germline V gene. The CDR3 consists of 15 residues. After removal of 6 bases from V and 5 bases from J, the junction contained 5 bases not matched to a gene. DNA of the CDR3: TGCGCCAGCAAGACTAGCGGGGGATGGACCGGGGAGCTGTTTTTT. This codes for CASKTSGGWTGELFF.

This chain uses TRBV11-1 with TRBJ1-4; D gene unclear. Germline V gene sequence: CDR1 SGHAT, CDR2 FQDESV (reference sequence). There are 14 residues in the CDR3. V dropped 5 bases and J dropped 4 bases, with 11 bases sitting between them. DNA of the CDR3: TGTGCCAGCAGCACCGCGGCCTATAATGAAAAACTGTTTTTT. The encoded protein is CASSTAAYNEKLFF.

This chain uses TRBV9 with TRBJ1-2; D perhaps matches TRBD1 (6 bases). The V end was cut by 3 bases, the J end by 6 bases, with 15 bases between. The CDR3 covers 14 residues. Germline assignment: CDR1 SGDLS and CDR2 YYNGEE. CDR3 in DNA: TGTGCCAGCAGCGAGACAGGTTCCCACCATGGCTACACCTTC. Residues: CASSETGSHHGYTF.

This chain connects TRBV1 to TRBJ1-6; TRBD1 reflects the table's D call only, with no check against the DNA. TRBV1 is listed as a pseudogene. CDR3 length: 20 residues. For the CDR3, the DNA is TGCACCAGCAGCCAAGATTTCCGACAGACCAAACGGTCCTATAATTCACCCCTCCACTTT. It specifies CTSSQDFRQTKRSYNSPLHF.

V usage is TRBV12-3 or TRBV12-4 and J usage is TRBJ1-2; D remains ambiguous. Trimming took off 3 bases at V and 7 bases at J, with 6 bases between the two ends. CDR3 length equals 11 residues. The CDR3 DNA reads as TGTGCCAGCAGTTTTAAGAGTGGCTACACCTTC. Encoded protein: CASSFKSGYTF.

This chain joins TRBV5-5 and TRBJ2-7, with TRBD1 matching over 8 bases. The junction had 6 bases not matched to a gene; V was cut back by 7 bases and J by 0 bases. Germline-derived CDR1 and CDR2 are SGHKS and YYEKEE (reference sequence). The CDR3 is 14 residues long. This CDR3 reads CASDDRGVSYEQYF. As DNA, the CDR3 is TGTGCCAGCGATGACAGGGGTGTCTCCTACGAGCAGTACTTC.

The J gene is TRBJ2-7, the V gene TRBV5-6; TRBD2 matches 9 bases. Losses at the gene ends were 1 base for V and 0 bases for J; bases not matched to a gene: 8. The CDR3 has 17 residues. Germline CDR1 reads SGHDT; CDR2 reads YYEEEE. CDR3 DNA: TGTGCCAGCAGCTTGAAGCGGGGGGCCCTCAGCTCCTACGAGCAGTACTTC. As protein: CASSLKRGALSSYEQYF. The whole variable domain, filled in from reference TRBV5-6 and TRBJ2-7, reads DAGVTQSPTHLIKTRGQQVTLRCSPKSGHDTVSWYQQALGQGPQFIFQYYEEEERQRGNFPDRFSGHQFPNYSSELNVNALLLGDSALYLCASSLKRGALSSYEQYFGPGTRLTVT.

The chain has TRBV28 and TRBJ2-1; maybe TRBD2 (6 bases). Per germline, CDR1 MDHEN and CDR2 SYDVKM. The CDR3 runs to 15 residues. V shed 5 bases and J shed 15 bases, with 26 bases lying between them. CDR3 DNA: TGTGCCAGCAGTCCACCGGGACTCCTAGGCGGAACCGGGTTCTTC. Encoded protein: CASSPPGLLGGTGFF. The full variable domain, its missing parts supplied by reference TRBV28 and TRBJ2-1, is DVKVTQSSRYLVKRTGEKVFLECVQDMDHENMFWYRQDPGLGLRLIYFSYDVKMKEKGDIPEGYSVSREKKERFSLILESASTNQTSMYLCASSPPGLLGGTGFFGPGTRLTVL.

The genes are TRBV7-2 and TRBJ1-1; the D gene is possibly TRBD1 (6 bases). The CDR3 runs to 15 residues. V shed 0 bases and J shed 4 bases, with 12 bases lying between them. Germline V gene data show CDR1 as SGHTA and CDR2 as FQGNSA. DNA of the CDR3: TGTGCCAGCAGCTTAGCTATAACGGACAGCACTGAAGCTTTCTTT. Protein: CASSLAITDSTEAFF.

CDR3 amino acids: CASSLAPIRNSGNTIYF. CDR3 coding DNA: TGTGCCAGCAGCTTAGCGCCCATTAGAAACTCTGGAAACACCATATATTTT. This chain uses TRBV7-6 with TRBJ1-3; D is uncertain. The V end was cut by 0 bases, the J end by 0 bases, with 12 bases between. The CDR3 contains 17 residues. CDR1 and CDR2 (germline): SGHVS, FNYEAQ.

This clone has a single count. This rearrangement joins TRBV6-6 to TRBJ2-1; D uncertain. Germline CDR1 MNHNY, CDR2 SVGAGI (reference sequence). The CDR3 covers 12 residues. V lost 8 bases to trimming and J lost 7 bases, with 12 bases between them. The CDR3 sequence: CASGELLNEQFF. As DNA, the CDR3 is TGTGCCAGCGGAGAACTTCTTAATGAGCAGTTCTTC.

The V call is TRBV4-1, the J call TRBJ2-3; tentative D call: TRBD2 (6 bases). Trimming stripped 0 bases from V and 2 bases from J, with 15 bases between. The length of the CDR3 is 17 residues. Germline CDR1 MGHRA, CDR2 YSYEKL. This chain's CDR3 is CASSQEIPGGATDTQYF. CDR3 sequence (DNA): TGCGCCAGCAGCCAAGAAATCCCCGGGGGAGCCACAGATACGCAGTATTTT.